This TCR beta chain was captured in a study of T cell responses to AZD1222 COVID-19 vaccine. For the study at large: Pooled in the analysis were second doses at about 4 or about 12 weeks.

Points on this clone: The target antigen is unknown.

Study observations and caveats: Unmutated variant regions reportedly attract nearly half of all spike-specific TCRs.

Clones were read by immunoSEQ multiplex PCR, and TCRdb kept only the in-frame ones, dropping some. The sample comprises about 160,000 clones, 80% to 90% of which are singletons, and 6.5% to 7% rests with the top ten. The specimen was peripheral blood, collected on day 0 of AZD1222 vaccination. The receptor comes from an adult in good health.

The CDR3 DNA reads as TGTGCCAGCTCACCTTGGCTGGGGGGCACCGGGGAGCTGTTTTTT. Its translation is CASSPWLGGTGELFF. The J gene is TRBJ2-2, the V gene TRBV18; TRBD2 is a possible D gene (6 bases). Germline values: CDR1 KGHSH, CDR2 LQKENI. V lost 3 bases to trimming and J lost 4 bases, with 12 bases between them. This CDR3 has 15 residues.